This TCR beta chain derives from a study of T-cell memory formation after mild COVID-19. The CDR3 totals 14 residues. CDR1 and CDR2 from the germline V gene are KGHSH and LQKENI. Trimming shortened V by 3 bases and J by 8 bases, and 16 bases separated the two germline ends. TCRdb reprocessed the 5' RACE reads via MiXCR and lists one record per CDR3 protein. The sample consists of 200,000 to 250,000 distinct CDR3 sequences, about 10% of them appearing once. The clonotype originates from a man in his late teens or twenties who had mild COVID-19 (a few samples of this study predate the infection). Cell type and time point are not known. The rearrangement links TRBV18 to TRBJ1-1, with D perhaps TRBD1 (6 bases). The source material was PBMCs or a T cell subset sorted from them (not recorded which). The CDR3 protein is CASSPRGADEEAFF. CDR3 bases: TGTGCCAGCTCACCTCGGGGGGCAGATGAAGAAGCTTTCTTT.